A single sample is the source of the 10 T cell receptor beta chains below, sequenced in a study of blood T cell repertoires in COVID-19. Using immunoSEQ multiplex PCR, the repertoire was profiled, and TCRdb retains in-frame clones only, with some absent. The top ten clones hold more than 9.5% of a sample with roughly 33,000 clones, 90% of them seen once. Sequenced: peripheral blood. The receptors were gathered from a human donor in a cohort sampled during active COVID-19.

V and J are TRBV19 and TRBJ2-2; 11 nucleotides agree with TRBD2. This CDR3 is built from 14 residues. Trimming cost V 5 bases and J 6 bases; bases outside gene matches: 2. Germline V CDR1 and CDR2: LNHDA, SQIVND (reference sequence). CDR3 nucleotides: TGTGCCAGTAGTTTAGCGGGAGGGCCCGGGGAGCTGTTTTTT. It translates to CASSLAGGPGELFF.

This clone was recorded once. The rearrangement uses TRBV29-1 and TRBJ1-2, with D possibly being TRBD1 (5 bases). Germline-derived CDR1 and CDR2 are SQVTM and ANQGSEA. This CDR3 has 12 residues. With 4 bases removed from V and 8 bases from J, the gap between germline ends came to 14 bases. CDR3 DNA: TGCAGCGTTGGGGGAGGGGAGGGAGGCTACACCTTC. Its translation: CSVGGGEGGYTF.

CDR3 bases: TGTGCCAGCTCACCACTCTTGACAGGGTCCTACGAGCAGTACTTC. This codes for CASSPLLTGSYEQYF. The rearrangement uses TRBV18 and TRBJ2-7; 7 positions agree with TRBD1. Per the germline V gene, CDR1 is KGHSH and CDR2 is LQKENI. This CDR3 has 15 residues. Trimming cost V 1 base and J 1 base; bases outside gene matches: 4.

The rearrangement joins TRBV7-6 to TRBJ2-1; 10 nucleotides match TRBD1. This CDR3 has 17 residues. Germline loops: CDR1 SGHVS, CDR2 FNYEAQ. V gave up 1 base and J gave up 6 bases; unmatched junction bases: 9. The CDR3 coding sequence is TGTGCCAGCAGCTTAGTTGCCGGGACAGGGGTTGGCAATGAGCAGTTCTTC. Translated: CASSLVAGTGVGNEQFF.

The chain recombines TRBV11-2 with TRBJ2-7; TRBD1 matches at 10 bases. This CDR3 contains 15 residues. Germline V gene sequence: CDR1 SGHAT, CDR2 FQNNGV. The trim removed 1 base at V and 5 bases at J, leaving 5 bases unmatched. The CDR3 loop is CASSLVGTGAHEQYF. Written as DNA, the CDR3 is TGTGCCAGCAGCTTAGTTGGGACAGGGGCCCACGAGCAGTACTTC.

This sequence joins TRBV5-1 and TRBJ2-2; D is ambiguous. CDR1 and CDR2 (germline): SGHRS, YFSETQ. Trimming stripped 4 bases from V and 1 base from J, with 14 bases between. The CDR3 consists of 16 residues. DNA for the CDR3: TGCGCCAGCAGCCCAGACGAGGTGGGGAACACCGGGGAGCTGTTTTTT. The encoded protein is CASSPDEVGNTGELFF.

The J gene is TRBJ2-1, the V gene TRBV3-1 (or the pseudogene TRBV3-2); TRBD1 matches at 8 bases. Germline CDR1 is LGHDT and CDR2 is YNNKEL (reference sequence). The V gene end was trimmed by 1 base and the J gene end by 4 bases; junction bases not matched to a gene: 3. The CDR3 is 15 amino acids. CDR3 sequence: CASSQGQGAYNEQFF. Here the CDR3 DNA reads TGTGCCAGCAGCCAAGGCCAGGGGGCGTACAATGAGCAGTTCTTC.

This clone was observed a handful of times. This chain links TRBV12-5 with TRBJ1-6, with 7 bases aligning to TRBD1. Germline V lookup: CDR1 LGHNT, CDR2 FRNRAP. The V segment lost 0 bases and the J segment 5 bases; nucleotides outside the gene matches: 7. CDR3 size: 17 residues. The CDR3 DNA reads as TGTGCTAGTGGTTTGGTACTCTCAGGGACAGATAATTCACCCCTCCACTTT. Encoded protein: CASGLVLSGTDNSPLHF.

The V call is TRBV2, the J call TRBJ2-3, with D possibly TRBD2 on 5 matching bases. Trimming left V 4 bases short and J 4 bases short, with 6 bases between. CDR3 size: 12 residues. CDR1 SNHLY and CDR2 FYNNEI come from the germline V gene. DNA for the CDR3: TGTGCCAGCAGTGGAGGGCCAGATACGCAGTATTTT. Translated, it gives CASSGGPDTQYF.

J is TRBJ1-5 and V is TRBV18, with D possibly matching TRBD1 (6 bases). CDR1 and CDR2 (germline): KGHSH, LQKENI. CDR3 length: 17 amino acids. V was clipped by 2 bases and J by 2 bases, with 16 bases between them. CDR3 bases: TGTGCCAGCTCACCATTGGAGAGACAGGCTGGCAATCAGCCCCAGCATTTT. It translates to CASSPLERQAGNQPQHF.